This entry lists 32 T cell receptor beta chains sequenced from one sample in a study of T cells after posttransplantation cyclophosphamide. A marrow graft followed busulfan-fludarabine conditioning, with cyclophosphamide on days +3 and +4. Profiled with immunoSEQ multiplex PCR; TCRdb holds only in-frame clones, not every one. The sample has about 3,200 clones, none seen only once. The sample here was PBMCs, taken after allogeneic stem cell transplant with posttransplant cyclophosphamide. The receptor set was obtained from a female patient in her 60s who received an allogeneic stem cell transplant from a related donor and was CMV-positive. Among the T cells, some may be from the graft donor.

This clone has only a few counts. The chain is built from TRBV6-5 and TRBJ2-2; 11 bases are shared with TRBD1. The CDR3 sequence is 15 residues long. Germline values: CDR1 MNHEY, CDR2 SVGAGI. The ends lost 2 bases at V and 6 bases at J; junction bases unmatched: 2. CDR3 region: CASSYGGQGAGELFF. CDR3 nucleotide sequence: TGTGCCAGCAGTTACGGGGGACAGGGGGCCGGGGAGCTGTTTTTT.

This clone has a count of ten or more. V usage is TRBV2 and J usage is TRBJ1-2, with TRBD1 matching over 7 bases. The CDR3 length is 15 residues. The V gene end was trimmed by 7 bases and the J gene end by 4 bases; junction bases not matched to a gene: 12. Per germline, CDR1 SNHLY and CDR2 FYNNEI. CDR3 region: CASTPLVGQSYGYTF. The CDR3 DNA follows: TGTGCCAGCACCCCCTTAGTGGGACAGTCCTATGGCTACACCTTC.

This clone was counted many times. This chain's CDR3 is CASSFGLQETQYF. The CDR3 nucleotides read TGTGCCAGCAGCTTTGGACTGCAAGAGACCCAGTACTTC. The V call is TRBV7-2, the J call TRBJ2-5; D may be TRBD2 (5 bases). Trimming stripped 3 bases from V and 2 bases from J, with 7 bases between. The CDR3 length is 13 residues. Germline loops: CDR1 SGHTA, CDR2 FQGNSA.

This clone was observed at least ten times. The genes are TRBV4-1 and TRBJ2-7, with TRBD2 identical over 11 bases. Per the germline V gene, CDR1 is MGHRA and CDR2 is YSYEKL. This CDR3 is 15 amino acids long. Trimming at V came to 4 bases and at J to 0 bases, leaving 2 bases not matched to a gene. The CDR3 sequence: CASSPSGGLSYEQYF. CDR3 sequence (DNA): TGCGCCAGCAGCCCTAGCGGGGGGCTCTCCTACGAGCAGTACTTC.

By frequency in the sample, this clone is medium-sized (0.01 to 0.1%). The rearrangement uses TRBV27 and TRBJ1-6, with D perhaps matching TRBD1 (5 bases). The CDR3 runs 18 residues. Trimming shortened V by 3 bases and J by 4 bases, and 19 bases separated the two germline ends. Germline V gene sequence: CDR1 MNHEY, CDR2 SMNVEV (reference sequence). CDR3 protein: CASSFSGGRGDYNSPLHF. The CDR3 coding sequence is TGTGCCAGCAGTTTTTCGGGCGGTCGGGGGGATTATAATTCACCCCTCCACTTT.

This clone has at least ten counts. V usage is TRBV4-2 and J usage is TRBJ1-1; no firm D call. Germline lookup yields CDR1 LGHNA and CDR2 YNFKEQ. CDR3 length: 14 residues. V lost 4 bases, J lost 1 base, and 10 bases lay in between. For the CDR3, the DNA is TGTGCCAGCAGCCCCCCCAACAAGAACACTGAAGCTTTCTTT. Its protein is CASSPPNKNTEAFF.

This clone was found many times. V gene TRBV5-6 combines with J gene TRBJ2-1, with D maybe TRBD2 (6 bases). This CDR3 is 16 amino acids long. Per the germline V gene, CDR1 is SGHDT and CDR2 is YYEEEE. V lost 0 bases to trimming and J lost 4 bases, with 14 bases between them. The CDR3 region has the DNA TGTGCCAGCAGCTTGGTCCGGCGGGGTGATTACAATGAGCAGTTCTTC. It translates to CASSLVRRGDYNEQFF.

This clone has ten or more counts. The gene calls are TRBV11-2 and TRBJ1-5, with a possible D match to TRBD1 (5 bases). The germline V gene encodes CDR1 SGHAT and CDR2 FQNNGV. CDR3 length: 15 residues. Trimming shortened V by 0 bases and J by 5 bases, and 11 bases separated the two germline ends. In DNA, the CDR3 is TGTGCCAGCAGCTTAGATCCGACAGCCCATCAGCCCCAGCATTTT. Amino acids: CASSLDPTAHQPQHF.

This clone was seen ten or more times. The chain is built from TRBV27 and TRBJ1-2; TRBD1 is a possible D gene (6 bases). V gave up 4 bases and J gave up 2 bases, with 11 bases separating them. This CDR3 is built from 14 residues. Germline CDR1 and CDR2: MNHEY and SMNVEV (reference sequence). DNA of the CDR3: TGTGCCAGCAGTTCGGGGGGGCAGAACTATGGCTACACCTTC. The encoded protein is CASSSGGQNYGYTF.

This clone was counted ten times or more. At one of its ends the junction is not consistent with the germline gene, which may arise from a read error. The V call is TRBV2, the J call TRBJ1-2; possible D gene TRBD1, 5 bases. The CDR3 covers 13 residues. CDR1 is SNHLY, CDR2 FYNNEI, per germline. CDR3 region: CASSPTTPAGSFF. CDR3 coding DNA: TGTGCCAGCAGCCCTACGACTCCGGCAGGGAGTTTCTTC.

This clone was picked up many times. V and J are TRBV28 and TRBJ2-7; either TRBD1 or TRBD2 may supply D (6 bases each). The CDR3 spans 15 residues. CDR1 is MDHEN and CDR2 is SYDVKM in the germline V gene. V lost 3 bases and J 7 bases, leaving 19 bases between the germline ends. CDR3 residues: CASSFHGGHGREQYF. CDR3 DNA: TGTGCCAGCAGTTTCCATGGGGGACATGGGAGGGAGCAGTACTTC. The entire variable domain, with the rest obtained from reference TRBV28 and TRBJ2-7, is as follows: DVKVTQSSRYLVKRTGEKVFLECVQDMDHENMFWYRQDPGLGLRLIYFSYDVKMKEKGDIPEGYSVSREKKERFSLILESASTNQTSMYLCASSFHGGHGREQYFGPGTRLTVT.

This clone has ten or more counts. V usage is TRBV4-2 and J usage is TRBJ2-4, with 11 bases matching TRBD2. The germline CDR1 and CDR2 sequences are LGHNA and YNFKEQ. The ends lost 3 bases at V and 0 bases at J; junction bases unmatched: 4. The CDR3 consists of 17 residues. The CDR3 bases are TGTGCCAGCAGCCAGGGGACTAGCGGACTAGCCAAAAACATTCAGTACTTC. Its protein is CASSQGTSGLAKNIQYF.

This clone has a count of ten or more. The J gene is TRBJ2-2, the V gene TRBV6-5; 11 bases map to TRBD1. CDR3 length: 14 residues. The V gene end was trimmed by 9 bases and the J gene end by 2 bases; junction bases not matched to a gene: 2. CDR1 and CDR2 (germline): MNHEY, SVGAGI. The CDR3 DNA reads TGTGCCAGTAGGACAGGGGGCAACACCGGGGAGCTGTTTTTT. Its protein product is CASRTGGNTGELFF.

This clone was seen many times. This rearrangement joins TRBV7-9 to TRBJ2-1; 9 bases are shared with TRBD1. This CDR3 has 16 residues. The V segment lost 6 bases and the J segment 7 bases; nucleotides outside the gene matches: 13. Germline CDR1 is SEHNR and CDR2 is FQNEAQ (reference sequence). CDR3 protein: CASSLTGGRYRNEQFF. The CDR3 DNA sequence: TGTGCCAGCAGTCTGACAGGGGGGCGTTATAGAAATGAGCAGTTCTTC.

The sample holds many counts of this clone. The chain combines TRBV6-2 or TRBV6-3 with TRBJ2-7; a possible D gene is TRBD1 (6 bases). V was trimmed by 0 bases and J by 4 bases, leaving 13 bases between them. Per germline, CDR1 MNHEY and CDR2 SVGEGT. There are 15 residues in the CDR3. In DNA form, the CDR3 reads TGTGCCAGCAGTTACTCGCAGGGGTCGAGATACGAGCAGTACTTC. Translation gives CASSYSQGSRYEQYF.

This clone was seen many times. This sequence joins TRBV5-6 and TRBJ2-3, with D tentatively TRBD1 (5 bases). The CDR3 extends over 12 amino acids. The V gene's germline CDR1 is SGHDT and CDR2 YYEEEE. V was cut by 4 bases and J by 6 bases, with 9 bases left in between. The CDR3 DNA reads TGTGCCAGCAGCGTAGGGGTCGATACGCAGTATTTT. It yields the protein CASSVGVDTQYF. The whole variable domain, filled in from reference TRBV5-6 and TRBJ2-3, reads DAGVTQSPTHLIKTRGQQVTLRCSPKSGHDTVSWYQQALGQGPQFIFQYYEEEERQRGNFPDRFSGHQFPNYSSELNVNALLLGDSALYLCASSVGVDTQYFGPGTRLTVL.

By sample share, this clone is medium-sized. J is TRBJ2-1 and V is TRBV7-9, with TRBD1 matching 9 bases. Germline V gene sequence: CDR1 SEHNR, CDR2 FQNEAQ (reference sequence). V shed 8 bases and J 9 bases; nucleotides not matched to a gene: 14. This CDR3 is built from 15 residues. The CDR3 loop reads CASESGTGKASEQFF. CDR3 in DNA: TGTGCCAGCGAGTCCGGGACAGGGAAGGCAAGTGAGCAGTTCTTC.

In its sample, this clone was seen many times. This chain links TRBV2 with TRBJ2-1; 14 nucleotides agree with TRBD2. The length of the CDR3 is 15 residues. Trimming took 6 bases from V and 4 from J; bases not matched to a gene: 2. The germline V gene has CDR1 SNHLY and CDR2 FYNNEI. The CDR3 sequence is CASRRTSGGYNEQFF. Written as DNA, the CDR3 is TGTGCCAGCAGGCGGACTAGCGGGGGGTACAATGAGCAGTTCTTC.

This clone showed up many times. The V call is TRBV5-1, the J call TRBJ1-2; the match to TRBD1 covers 9 bases. The CDR3 has 16 residues. The ends lost 3 bases at V and 5 bases at J; junction bases unmatched: 11. Germline V lookup: CDR1 SGHRS, CDR2 YFSETQ. The CDR3 region has the DNA TGCGCCAGCAGCTCCCGAACAGGGGGCGGTTGGTATGGCTACACCTTC. Protein: CASSSRTGGGWYGYTF.

This clone rates as medium-sized. This chain links TRBV4-3 with TRBJ2-7; 9 bases align to TRBD1. CDR3 length equals 17 residues. The ends lost 1 base at V and 5 bases at J; junction bases unmatched: 12. Germline assignment: CDR1 LGHNA and CDR2 YSLEER. The DNA for the CDR3 is TGCGCCAGCAGCCAAGTGGGCTGGGGGACAGGGAACCACGAGCAGTACTTC. Its protein product is CASSQVGWGTGNHEQYF.

This clone showed up just a few times. The rearrangement joins TRBV25-1 to TRBJ2-7; 12 bases fit TRBD1. CDR3 size: 15 residues. Germline V gives CDR1 MGHDK, CDR2 SYGVNS. V shed 5 bases, J shed 6 bases, and the junction held 8 bases outside the gene matches. The CDR3: CASSSPGTGGGEQYF. DNA of the CDR3: TGTGCCAGCAGTTCCCCCGGGACAGGGGGCGGCGAGCAGTACTTC.

There are a few counts of this clone. The chain combines TRBV7-9 with TRBJ1-5; perhaps TRBD1 as D (6 bases). This CDR3 contains 16 residues. Trimming shortened V by 1 base and J by 4 bases, and 14 bases separated the two germline ends. Germline-derived CDR1 and CDR2 are SEHNR and FQNEAQ (reference sequence). In nucleotides, the CDR3 is TGTGCCAGCAGCTTAGTTGGGGGCCCCACTAATCAGCCCCAGCATTTT. It is translated as CASSLVGGPTNQPQHF.

This clone occurred a few times. The chain joins TRBV6-5 to TRBJ2-2; 9 bases agree with TRBD2. The trim removed 5 bases at V and 8 bases at J, leaving 9 bases unmatched. Germline V gives CDR1 MNHEY, CDR2 SVGAGI. The CDR3 is made up of 15 amino acids. The CDR3 DNA reads TGTGCCAGCAGTAGACTAGCGGTCTTAAGTGGGGAGCTGTTTTTT. Translated, it gives CASSRLAVLSGELFF.

This clone was detected many times. The chain recombines TRBV30 with TRBJ2-7, with TRBD2 identical over 8 bases. The CDR3 is 16 amino acids. Germline V gene data show CDR1 as GTSNPN and CDR2 as SVGIG (reference sequence). The trim removed 4 bases at V and 3 bases at J, leaving 14 bases unmatched. The CDR3 here is CAWNGGGTNYLYEQYF. Written as DNA, the CDR3 is TGTGCCTGGAACGGCGGGGGGACAAATTACCTCTACGAGCAGTACTTC. The full variable domain, completed using reference TRBV30 and TRBJ2-7, is SQTIHQWPATLVQPVGSPLSLECTVEGTSNPNLYWYRQAAGRGLQLLFYSVGIGQISSEVPQNLSASRPQDRQFILSSKKLLLSDSGFYLCAWNGGGTNYLYEQYFGPGTRLTVT.

This clone was observed a few times. The rearrangement links TRBV12-3 or TRBV12-4 to TRBJ2-5; 10 bases map to TRBD2. CDR3 length: 15 residues. V shed 3 bases and J 3 bases; nucleotides not matched to a gene: 4. Here the CDR3 DNA reads TGTGCCAGCAGTTTCAGTGGACTAGCGGAAGAGACCCAGTACTTC. Encoded protein: CASSFSGLAEETQYF.

There are many counts of this clone. V and J are TRBV7-8 and TRBJ2-7; D call uncertain. V was pared by 0 bases and J by 2 bases, with 8 bases between. CDR1 and CDR2 from the germline V gene are SGHVS and FQNEAQ. This CDR3 spans 14 amino acids. The CDR3 region has the DNA TGTGCCAGCAGCTTAGCTGGCTCGACCTACGAGCAGTACTTC. As protein: CASSLAGSTYEQYF.

There are many counts of this clone. The chain uses TRBV7-9 and TRBJ1-2; 7 bases match TRBD1. This CDR3 region has 14 residues. With V trimmed by 5 bases and J by 1 base, 4 bases remained unmatched. Germline V CDR1 and CDR2: SEHNR, FQNEAQ (reference sequence). CDR3: CASSPWDSNYGYTF. CDR3 in DNA: TGTGCCAGCAGCCCCTGGGACAGTAACTATGGCTACACCTTC.

V and J are TRBV18 and TRBJ1-5, with D possibly being TRBD1 (5 bases). The V gene lost 2 bases and the J gene lost 4 bases, with 12 bases spanning the gap. CDR3 length: 15 residues. Germline CDR1 and CDR2: KGHSH and LQKENI. CDR3 nucleotide sequence: TGTGCCAGCTCACCAACCGGGGGGAATAATCAGCCCCAGCATTTT. Its protein is CASSPTGGNNQPQHF.

This clone was recorded many times. The chain couples TRBV6-5 to TRBJ2-2; no definite D call. This CDR3 region has 13 residues. Germline V gene lookup returns CDR1 MNHEY and CDR2 SVGAGI. The V end lost 6 bases, the J end lost 3 bases, and 8 bases lay between the germline ends. The CDR3 bases are TGTGCCAGCAGCCACTATTACACCGGGGAGCTGTTTTTT. Its protein product is CASSHYYTGELFF.

By share of the sample, this clone is large. V and J are TRBV27 and TRBJ1-2; D might be TRBD1 (6 bases). The CDR3 consists of 15 residues. Trimming stripped 2 bases from V and 4 bases from J, with 14 bases between. CDR1 and CDR2 (germline): MNHEY, SMNVEV (reference sequence). The CDR3: CASSLGGAPGYGYTF. CDR3 nucleotide sequence: TGTGCCAGCAGTTTAGGGGGGGCGCCGGGCTATGGCTACACCTTC.

This clone appeared many times. The rearrangement uses TRBV7-2 and TRBJ2-7, with D maybe TRBD2 (6 bases). The CDR3 totals 13 residues. Trimming pared 4 bases from V and 2 bases from J, leaving 9 bases between. Germline assignment: CDR1 SGHTA and CDR2 FQGNSA. DNA for the CDR3: TGTGCCAGCAGCTGGAGGGGAGCCTACGAGCAGTACTTC. Translated, it gives CASSWRGAYEQYF.

This clone showed up many times. V and J are TRBV6-1 and TRBJ1-2; 9 bases align to TRBD1. This CDR3 is built from 13 residues. Germline lookup yields CDR1 MNHNS and CDR2 SASEGT. The V segment lost 7 bases and the J segment 3 bases; nucleotides outside the gene matches: 3. CDR3 in amino acids: CASTRTGDYGYTF. The CDR3 coding sequence is TGTGCCAGCACCCGGACAGGGGACTATGGCTACACCTTC.